Included here is one T cell receptor beta chain sequence, with context. The study sampled blood at baseline, cycle 4 day 1, and cycle 7 day 1. The data are from a study of OX40 agonist ivuxolimab in advanced cancers. The method was immunoSEQ multiplex PCR; TCRdb's version includes in-frame clones alone and lacks a portion of them. The sample lists around 79,000 clones, roughly 90% occurring once. The CDR3 runs 14 residues. V was pared by 1 base and J by 5 bases, with 11 bases between. Germline V gene data show CDR1 as SGHDN and CDR2 as FVKESK. The sample in question was CD4+ or CD8+ T cells sorted from blood, obtained in a trial of the OX40 agonist ivuxolimab. The chain has TRBV14 and TRBJ2-5; the D is unclear. This receptor was obtained from an adult with an advanced solid tumor such as melanoma, head and neck, liver or kidney cancer. This chain's CDR3 is CASSQVSARETQYF. DNA for the CDR3: TGTGCCAGCAGCCAAGTTTCGGCGCGGGAGACCCAGTACTTC.